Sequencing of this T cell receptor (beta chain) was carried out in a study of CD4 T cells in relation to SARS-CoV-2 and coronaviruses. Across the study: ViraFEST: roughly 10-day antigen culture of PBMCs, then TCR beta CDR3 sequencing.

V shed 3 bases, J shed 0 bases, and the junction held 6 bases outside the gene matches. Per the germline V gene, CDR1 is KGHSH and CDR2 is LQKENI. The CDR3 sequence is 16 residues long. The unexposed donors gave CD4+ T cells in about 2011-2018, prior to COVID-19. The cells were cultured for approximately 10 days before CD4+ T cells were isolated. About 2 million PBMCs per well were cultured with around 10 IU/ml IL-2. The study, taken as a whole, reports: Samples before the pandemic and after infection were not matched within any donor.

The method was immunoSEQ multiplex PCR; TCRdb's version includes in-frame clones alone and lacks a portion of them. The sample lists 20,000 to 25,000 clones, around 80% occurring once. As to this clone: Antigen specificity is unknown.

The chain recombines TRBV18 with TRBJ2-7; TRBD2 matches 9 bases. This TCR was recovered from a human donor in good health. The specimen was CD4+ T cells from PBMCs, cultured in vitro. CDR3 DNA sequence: TGTGCCAGCTCACCGTGGGATAGCGGGGGCTCCTACGAGCAGTACTTC. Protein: CASSPWDSGGSYEQYF.